The 11 T cell receptor beta chains presented below share a single source sample, sequenced in a study of cytomegalovirus exposure and HLA in healthy donors. Use of 60 Vbeta and 13 Jbeta primers characterized the PCR. Assay: immunoSEQ multiplex PCR; the TCRdb copy retains only in-frame clones and omits some. The sample has roughly 180,000 clones; approximately 85% are singletons. The sequencing sample was made of PBMCs. These receptors were collected from a man aged 18 to 35 in good health and CMV-seropositive.

The chain joins TRBV2 to TRBJ2-3; 8 bases line up with TRBD1. The CDR3 consists of 14 residues. Trimming at V came to 8 bases and at J to 2 bases, leaving 6 bases not matched to a gene. Germline CDR1 and CDR2: SNHLY and FYNNEI. CDR3 coding DNA: TGTGCCAGCCGGGACAGGACTCCCACAGATACGCAGTATTTT. This gives the protein CASRDRTPTDTQYF.

DNA for the CDR3: TGTGCCAGCAGCTTAGTTCGTCAGGGTTTGGGTTCTGCCAAAAACATTCAGTACTTC. Its translation: CASSLVRQGLGSAKNIQYF. This chain uses TRBV7-2 with TRBJ2-4; TRBD1 might be the D (5 bases). With 1 base removed from V and 1 base from J, the gap between germline ends came to 20 bases. Germline values: CDR1 SGHTA, CDR2 FQGNSA. The CDR3 length is 19 residues. Based on the CDR3 plus reference TRBV7-2 and TRBJ2-4, the full variable domain is GAGVSQSPSNKVTEKGKDVELRCDPISGHTALYWYRQSLGQGLEFLIYFQGNSAPDKSGLPSDRFSAERTGGSVSTLTIQRTQQEDSAVYLCASSLVRQGLGSAKNIQYFGAGTRLSVL.

The J gene is TRBJ1-3, the V gene TRBV15; D is ambiguous. This CDR3 is built from 16 residues. V lost 0 bases and J lost 2, with 11 bases in between. Germline V gives CDR1 LNHNV, CDR2 YYDKDF (reference sequence). CDR3 sequence reads: CATSRDLVTTGNTIYF. The CDR3 nucleotides are TGTGCCACCAGCAGAGATCTGGTGACAACTGGAAACACCATATATTTT.

The chain has TRBV7-2 and TRBJ2-5; maybe TRBD2 (6 bases). Trimming shortened V by 5 bases and J by 2 bases, and 15 bases separated the two germline ends. This CDR3 has 15 residues. The germline V gene encodes CDR1 SGHTA and CDR2 FQGNSA. The CDR3 DNA reads as TGTGCCAGCAGCAAACGGACTGCGGGACAAGAGACCCAGTACTTC. This translates into CASSKRTAGQETQYF. The full variable domain, completed using reference TRBV7-2 and TRBJ2-5, is GAGVSQSPSNKVTEKGKDVELRCDPISGHTALYWYRQSLGQGLEFLIYFQGNSAPDKSGLPSDRFSAERTGGSVSTLTIQRTQQEDSAVYLCASSKRTAGQETQYFGPGTRLLVL.

This chain links TRBV9 with TRBJ1-3; D is unresolved. The V end was cut by 4 bases, the J end by 1 base, with 6 bases between. The CDR3 is 13 residues long. Germline V gene sequence: CDR1 SGDLS, CDR2 YYNGEE. CDR3 sequence: CASSTGSGNTIYF. The CDR3 DNA follows: TGTGCCAGCAGCACGGGGTCTGGAAACACCATATATTTT. The full variable domain, in which reference TRBV9 and TRBJ1-3 provide the parts outside the CDR3, is DSGVTQTPKHLITATGQRVTLRCSPRSGDLSVYWYQQSLDQGLQFLIQYYNGEERAKGNILERFSAQQFPDLHSELNLSSLELGDSALYFCASSTGSGNTIYFGEGSWLTVV.

The rearrangement joins TRBV7-2 to TRBJ2-5, with D perhaps matching TRBD1 (5 bases). The CDR3 totals 15 residues. The V and J ends lost 2 bases and 5 bases respectively, with 15 bases between them. The germline V gene has CDR1 SGHTA and CDR2 FQGNSA. CDR3 loop: CASSLTTGGAETQYF. For the CDR3, the DNA is TGTGCCAGCAGCTTAACTACAGGTGGTGCGGAGACCCAGTACTTC.

The V call is TRBV5-1, the J call TRBJ2-7, with TRBD1 matching over 7 bases. V shed 5 bases and J 3 bases; nucleotides not matched to a gene: 20. This CDR3 comprises 18 residues. The germline V gene has CDR1 SGHRS and CDR2 YFSETQ. DNA for the CDR3: TGCGCCAGCAGAACACTCGAAGCTTGGACAGGAAATCTCTACGAGCAGTACTTC. It codes for CASRTLEAWTGNLYEQYF.

This CDR3 reads CASSYSGTGRFF. The CDR3 DNA reads TGTGCCAGCAGTTATTCGGGGACAGGAAGGTTTTTT. This chain joins TRBV6-6 and TRBJ1-4; 8 bases fit TRBD1. This CDR3 spans 12 amino acids. J lost 16 bases, V lost 3 bases, and 7 bases had no gene match. CDR1 and CDR2 (germline): MNHNY, SVGAGI (reference sequence).

The CDR3, as DNA: TGTGCCAGCAGCGATTCATCAGTCTCCTACGAGCAGTACTTC. It specifies CASSDSSVSYEQYF. The chain carries TRBV11-2 and TRBJ2-7; no firm D call. V lost 5 bases and J lost 0, with 11 bases in between. This CDR3 has 14 amino acids. Germline V lookup: CDR1 SGHAT, CDR2 FQNNGV.

This chain uses TRBV25-1 with TRBJ2-7; TRBD1 matches at 7 bases. This CDR3 contains 12 residues. The germline V gene has CDR1 MGHDK and CDR2 SYGVNS. V shed 6 bases, J shed 3 bases, and the junction held 2 bases outside the gene matches. The CDR3 loop reads CASSRQGYEQYF. CDR3 nucleotide sequence: TGTGCCAGCAGCCGACAGGGCTACGAGCAGTACTTC.

The chain couples TRBV6-4 to TRBJ2-3; 7 nucleotides line up with TRBD1. The germline V gene has CDR1 MRHNA and CDR2 SNTAGT. The CDR3 consists of 14 residues. Unmatched junction bases numbered 10, after V lost 8 bases and J lost 5 bases. The CDR3 spells CASARGQSGDTQYF. The DNA of the CDR3 is TGTGCCAGCGCCAGGGGACAGTCTGGAGATACGCAGTATTTT.